This is a list of T cell receptor beta chains from one sample in a study of blood T cell repertoires in COVID-19. Produced via immunoSEQ multiplex PCR; TCRdb's table is partial and in-frame only. The sample records about 300,000 clones, around nine tenths being singletons. Sequencing was done on a sample of peripheral blood. The receptors stem from a woman younger than 45 with COVID-19, enrolled during active disease. CDR3s include the opening cysteine and the closing phenylalanine or tryptophan. The D gene is left open where the match is weak. Rows give clone size only sometimes, using once, few, many, or a class for an expanded clone.

-	once	TRBV6-6	TRBJ2-2	CASSPLSGELFF	TGTGCCAGCAGTCCCCTTTCTGGGGAGCTGTTTTTT
-	-	TRBV19	TRBJ1-5	CASSSYGEGNQPQHF	TGTGCCAGTAGTAGTTACGGGGAAGGCAATCAGCCCCAGCATTTT
-	-	TRBV7-8	TRBJ1-5	CASSLTGFNQPQHF	TGTGCCAGCAGCCTGACAGGCTTCAATCAGCCCCAGCATTTT
-	-	TRBV27	TRBJ1-6	CASRHAGNSGSYNSPLHF	TGTGCCAGCAGGCACGCGGGGAATTCTGGGTCCTATAATTCACCCCTCCACTTT
-	-	TRBV2	TRBJ1-2	CASSERGLYGYTF	TGTGCCAGCAGTGAACGGGGTCTCTATGGCTACACCTTC
-	few	TRBV29-1	TRBJ1-5	CSVAGSGNQPQHF	TGCAGCGTTGCCGGGTCGGGCAATCAGCCCCAGCATTTT
-	once	TRBV2	TRBJ1-2	CASTSSGANYGYTF	TGTGCCAGCACCTCTTCGGGAGCTAACTATGGCTACACCTTC
TRBD1	-	TRBV9	TRBJ1-2	CASSKTGLNYGYTF	TGTGCCAGCAGCAAGACAGGGCTCAACTATGGCTACACCTTC
TRBD1	-	TRBV13	TRBJ1-2	CASSPGQGAEGYTF	TGTGCCAGCAGCCCAGGACAGGGGGCCGAAGGCTACACCTTC
-	-	TRBV6-4	TRBJ2-3	CASSRREADTQYF	TGTGCCAGCAGTCGGAGGGAGGCAGATACGCAGTATTTT
TRBD1	-	TRBV3-1/TRBV3-2	TRBJ1-6	CASSPFGPRQGHNSPLHF	TGTGCCAGCAGCCCATTTGGCCCCAGACAGGGCCATAATTCACCCCTCCACTTT
TRBD2	few	TRBV6-6	TRBJ2-2	CASSYAGRGELFF	TGTGCCAGCAGTTACGCCGGGAGGGGGGAGCTGTTTTTT
-	once	TRBV7-7	TRBJ2-2	CASSPYEGNGELFF	TGTGCCAGCAGTCCATACGAGGGAAACGGGGAGCTGTTTTTT
-	-	TRBV6-2/TRBV6-3	TRBJ1-5	CASSYLTGGGNQPQHF	TGTGCCAGCAGTTACTTAACCGGGGGGGGCAATCAGCCCCAGCATTTT
-	-	TRBV10-2	TRBJ1-1	CASSESILSTEAFF	TGCGCCAGCAGTGAGTCGATACTGAGCACTGAAGCTTTCTTT
-	-	TRBV2	TRBJ1-5	CASSRGGNSNQPQHF	TGTGCCAGCAGTAGAGGAGGGAATAGCAATCAGCCCCAGCATTTT
-	-	TRBV6-5	TRBJ1-1	CASHSNGNTEAFF	TGTGCCAGCCATAGCAACGGGAACACTGAAGCTTTCTTT
TRBD1	-	TRBV18	TRBJ1-2	CASSTWDRVNGYTF	TGTGCCAGCTCAACTTGGGACAGGGTAAATGGCTACACCTTC
-	-	TRBV19	TRBJ2-3	CASSIGGADTQYF	TGTGCCAGTAGTATCGGCGGAGCAGATACGCAGTATTTT
-	-	TRBV30	TRBJ2-3	CAWSGADTQYF	TGTGCCTGGAGCGGGGCAGATACGCAGTATTTT
-	-	TRBV2	TRBJ2-1	CASSRTSGAKPNEQFF	TGTGCCAGCAGTCGAACTTCAGGGGCCAAACCCAATGAGCAGTTCTTC
-	-	TRBV4-1	TRBJ1-1	CASSATEMNTEAFF	TGCGCCAGCAGCGCGACAGAGATGAACACTGAAGCTTTCTTT
TRBD1	few	TRBV11-3	TRBJ1-1	CASSATTGFIGPNTEAFF	TGTGCCAGCAGCGCGACGACAGGGTTTATTGGACCGAACACTGAAGCTTTCTTT
-	-	TRBV12-5	TRBJ2-3	CASGLGAFTDTQYF	TGTGCTAGTGGTTTGGGAGCATTTACAGATACGCAGTATTTT
-	-	TRBV27	TRBJ2-1	CASKTQGYAEQFF	TGTGCCAGCAAGACACAGGGTTATGCTGAGCAGTTCTTC
-	-	TRBV6-6	TRBJ1-2	CASSGGATQGDGYTF	TGTGCCAGCAGTGGAGGGGCCACCCAAGGGGACGGCTACACCTTC
TRBD2	-	TRBV19	TRBJ2-5	CASSKGAGGQETQYF	TGTGCCAGTAGTAAGGGAGCGGGGGGGCAAGAGACCCAGTACTTC
-	-	TRBV6-6	TRBJ2-1	CASSKQGWTGNEQFF	TGTGCCAGCAGCAAACAGGGATGGACGGGTAATGAGCAGTTCTTC
-	-	TRBV6-2/TRBV6-3	TRBJ1-6	CASSAGTRGSPLHF	TGTGCCAGCAGTGCCGGGACCAGGGGTTCACCCCTCCACTTT
-	-	TRBV5-1	TRBJ1-2	CASSLDRAVYGYTF	TGCGCCAGCAGCTTGGACAGAGCAGTCTATGGCTACACCTTC
-	-	TRBV30	TRBJ1-1	CAWSGGIWNTEAFF	TGTGCCTGGAGTGGGGGCATCTGGAACACTGAAGCTTTCTTT
-	-	TRBV21-1	TRBJ2-6	CASSIPQGATTSGANVLTF	TGTGCCAGCAGCATTCCACAGGGGGCAACCACCTCTGGGGCCAACGTCCTGACTTTC
-	-	TRBV6-6	TRBJ1-4	CASSFGGFNEKLFF	TGTGCCAGCAGCTTTGGAGGGTTTAATGAAAAACTGTTTTTT
-	-	TRBV14	TRBJ1-2	CASSQDVRSYYGYTF	TGTGCCAGCAGCCAAGATGTCAGGTCCTACTATGGCTACACCTTC
TRBD1	-	TRBV5-1	TRBJ1-1	CASSFTGERRAEAFF	TGCGCCAGCAGCTTTACAGGGGAACGAAGGGCTGAAGCTTTCTTT
TRBD2	-	TRBV23-1	TRBJ2-6	CASSQILCGGITTGANVLTF	TGCGCCAGCAGTCAAATCCTTTGCGGGGGAATCACAACTGGGGCCAACGTCCTGACTTTC
TRBD2	-	TRBV6-5	TRBJ2-5	CASSYGGGKGETQYF	TGTGCCAGCAGTTACGGGGGGGGTAAAGGAGAGACCCAGTACTTC
-	once	TRBV18	TRBJ1-2	CASSPSLTNYGYTF	TGTGCCAGCTCACCCTCACTAACTAACTATGGCTACACCTTC
-	once	TRBV5-6	TRBJ1-4	CASSRGGATNEKLFF	TGTGCCAGCAGTCGCGGGGGGGCAACTAATGAAAAACTGTTTTTT
-	-	TRBV24-1	TRBJ1-2	CATSDPHRANYGYTF	TGTGCCACCAGTGATCCGCACAGAGCTAACTATGGCTACACCTTC
-	-	TRBV7-2	TRBJ1-1	CASSLMSKVNTEAFF	TGTGCCAGCAGCTTAATGAGCAAAGTGAACACTGAAGCTTTCTTT
-	-	TRBV10-2	TRBJ2-3	CASSDPVDTQYF	TGCGCCAGCAGTGATCCCGTAGATACGCAGTATTTT
-	-	TRBV4-1	TRBJ1-1	CASSPGNQDTEAFF	TGCGCCAGCAGCCCCGGGAACCAAGACACTGAAGCTTTCTTT
TRBD2	-	TRBV5-4	TRBJ2-1	CASSYGGAYEQFF	TGTGCCAGCAGCTACGGGGGGGCCTATGAGCAGTTCTTC
TRBD1	-	TRBV7-2	TRBJ1-1	CASSPGQGWMNTEAFF	TGTGCCAGCAGCCCCGGACAGGGGTGGATGAACACTGAAGCTTTCTTT
-	-	TRBV25-1	TRBJ1-1	CASRGPEAFF	TGTGCCAGCCGAGGCCCTGAAGCTTTCTTT
-	-	TRBV7-6	TRBJ1-3	CASSLGTAFSGNTIYF	TGTGCCAGCAGCTTAGGGACAGCCTTCTCTGGAAACACCATATATTTT
-	once	TRBV2	TRBJ1-4	CASSRTEKLFF	TGTGCCAGCAGCCGAACAGAAAAACTGTTTTTT
-	-	TRBV7-5	TRBJ2-4	CARSMGLAEAKNIQYF	TGTGCCAGAAGCATGGGACTAGCAGAAGCCAAAAACATTCAGTACTTC
TRBD2	-	TRBV11-3	TRBJ2-5	CASSLGLAVQETQYF	TGTGCCAGCAGCCTCGGACTAGCGGTCCAAGAGACCCAGTACTTC
TRBD1	-	TRBV19	TRBJ1-1	CASSRQGAITEAFF	TGTGCCAGTAGTAGACAGGGGGCGATTACTGAAGCTTTCTTT
-	-	TRBV6-5	TRBJ1-6	CASNNHIYNNSPLHF	TGTGCCAGCAACAACCACATTTACAATAATTCACCCCTCCACTTT
-	-	TRBV5-6	TRBJ1-4	CASSLQYATNEKLFF	TGTGCCAGCAGCTTACAGTATGCAACTAATGAAAAACTGTTTTTT
-	-	TRBV19	TRBJ1-4	CASTKTNEKLFF	TGTGCCAGCACAAAAACTAATGAAAAACTGTTTTTT
-	-	TRBV11-3	TRBJ1-1	CASRRDRGRNTEAFF	TGTGCCAGCAGGCGGGACCGAGGTAGAAACACTGAAGCTTTCTTT
-	-	TRBV7-6	TRBJ2-3	CASSLVPLGGGTDTQYF	TGTGCCAGCAGCTTAGTGCCCTTGGGCGGGGGCACAGATACGCAGTATTTT
-	-	TRBV4-3	TRBJ2-7	CASSQIRGFAYEQYF	TGCGCCAGCAGCCAAATTCGGGGATTTGCCTACGAGCAGTACTTC
-	once	TRBV29-1	TRBJ1-2	CSVVGSGYTF	TGCAGCGTTGTTGGGAGCGGCTACACCTTC
-	once	TRBV5-8	TRBJ1-1	CASSWTAEAFF	TGTGCCAGCAGCTGGACAGCAGAAGCTTTCTTT